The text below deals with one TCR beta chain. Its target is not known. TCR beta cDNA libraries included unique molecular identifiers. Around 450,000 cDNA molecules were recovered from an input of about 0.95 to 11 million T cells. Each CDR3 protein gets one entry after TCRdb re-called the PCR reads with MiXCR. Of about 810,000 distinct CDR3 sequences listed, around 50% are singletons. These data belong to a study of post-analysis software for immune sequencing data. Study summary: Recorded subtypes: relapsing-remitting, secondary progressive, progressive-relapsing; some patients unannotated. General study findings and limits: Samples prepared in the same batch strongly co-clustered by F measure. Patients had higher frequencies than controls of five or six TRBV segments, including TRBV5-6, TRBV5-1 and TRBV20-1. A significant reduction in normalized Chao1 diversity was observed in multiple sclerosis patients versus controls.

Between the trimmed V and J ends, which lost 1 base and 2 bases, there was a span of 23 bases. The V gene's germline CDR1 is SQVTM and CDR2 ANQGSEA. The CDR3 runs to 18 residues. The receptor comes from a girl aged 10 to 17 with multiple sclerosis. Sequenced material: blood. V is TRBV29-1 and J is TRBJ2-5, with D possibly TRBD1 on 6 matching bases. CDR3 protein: CSVEVRGFVPGNQETQYF. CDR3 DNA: TGCAGCGTTGAAGTGAGGGGGTTCGTCCCGGGTAATCAAGAGACCCAGTACTTC.